The 3 T cell receptor beta chains below were found in one sample sequenced in a study of blood T cell repertoires in COVID-19. Profiled with immunoSEQ multiplex PCR; TCRdb holds only in-frame clones, not every one. The sample carries 60,000 to 75,000 clones, around 84% recorded once. The sample was peripheral blood. The receptor source for this set is an elderly woman with acute or convalescent COVID-19.

V usage is TRBV4-2 and J usage is TRBJ2-5; 12 bases map to TRBD2. The CDR3 spans 18 residues. V shed 0 bases, J shed 7 bases, and the junction held 12 bases outside the gene matches. Germline CDR1 and CDR2: LGHNA and YNFKEQ. The CDR3 loop reads CASSQDSNPSGGAGTQYF. The CDR3, as DNA: TGTGCCAGCAGCCAAGATTCCAATCCTAGCGGGGGGGCGGGGACCCAGTACTTC.

J is TRBJ2-5 and V is TRBV25-1; tentatively, D is TRBD2 (6 bases). Per the germline V gene, CDR1 is MGHDK and CDR2 is SYGVNS. V shed 0 bases and J shed 5 bases, with 7 bases lying between them. This CDR3 spans 13 amino acids. In DNA, the CDR3 is TGTGCCAGCAGTGAATACGCGGGGGAGACCCAGTACTTC. Amino acids: CASSEYAGETQYF.

The chain links TRBV7-8 to TRBJ2-7; possibly TRBD2 for D (5 bases). The V end lost 6 bases, the J end lost 2 bases, and 14 bases lay between the germline ends. The length of the CDR3 is 14 residues. CDR1 and CDR2 from the germline V gene are SGHVS and FQNEAQ. CDR3 sequence reads: CASRSTGSPYEQYF. The CDR3 DNA reads as TGTGCCAGCAGGAGTACGGGGTCGCCCTACGAGCAGTACTTC.